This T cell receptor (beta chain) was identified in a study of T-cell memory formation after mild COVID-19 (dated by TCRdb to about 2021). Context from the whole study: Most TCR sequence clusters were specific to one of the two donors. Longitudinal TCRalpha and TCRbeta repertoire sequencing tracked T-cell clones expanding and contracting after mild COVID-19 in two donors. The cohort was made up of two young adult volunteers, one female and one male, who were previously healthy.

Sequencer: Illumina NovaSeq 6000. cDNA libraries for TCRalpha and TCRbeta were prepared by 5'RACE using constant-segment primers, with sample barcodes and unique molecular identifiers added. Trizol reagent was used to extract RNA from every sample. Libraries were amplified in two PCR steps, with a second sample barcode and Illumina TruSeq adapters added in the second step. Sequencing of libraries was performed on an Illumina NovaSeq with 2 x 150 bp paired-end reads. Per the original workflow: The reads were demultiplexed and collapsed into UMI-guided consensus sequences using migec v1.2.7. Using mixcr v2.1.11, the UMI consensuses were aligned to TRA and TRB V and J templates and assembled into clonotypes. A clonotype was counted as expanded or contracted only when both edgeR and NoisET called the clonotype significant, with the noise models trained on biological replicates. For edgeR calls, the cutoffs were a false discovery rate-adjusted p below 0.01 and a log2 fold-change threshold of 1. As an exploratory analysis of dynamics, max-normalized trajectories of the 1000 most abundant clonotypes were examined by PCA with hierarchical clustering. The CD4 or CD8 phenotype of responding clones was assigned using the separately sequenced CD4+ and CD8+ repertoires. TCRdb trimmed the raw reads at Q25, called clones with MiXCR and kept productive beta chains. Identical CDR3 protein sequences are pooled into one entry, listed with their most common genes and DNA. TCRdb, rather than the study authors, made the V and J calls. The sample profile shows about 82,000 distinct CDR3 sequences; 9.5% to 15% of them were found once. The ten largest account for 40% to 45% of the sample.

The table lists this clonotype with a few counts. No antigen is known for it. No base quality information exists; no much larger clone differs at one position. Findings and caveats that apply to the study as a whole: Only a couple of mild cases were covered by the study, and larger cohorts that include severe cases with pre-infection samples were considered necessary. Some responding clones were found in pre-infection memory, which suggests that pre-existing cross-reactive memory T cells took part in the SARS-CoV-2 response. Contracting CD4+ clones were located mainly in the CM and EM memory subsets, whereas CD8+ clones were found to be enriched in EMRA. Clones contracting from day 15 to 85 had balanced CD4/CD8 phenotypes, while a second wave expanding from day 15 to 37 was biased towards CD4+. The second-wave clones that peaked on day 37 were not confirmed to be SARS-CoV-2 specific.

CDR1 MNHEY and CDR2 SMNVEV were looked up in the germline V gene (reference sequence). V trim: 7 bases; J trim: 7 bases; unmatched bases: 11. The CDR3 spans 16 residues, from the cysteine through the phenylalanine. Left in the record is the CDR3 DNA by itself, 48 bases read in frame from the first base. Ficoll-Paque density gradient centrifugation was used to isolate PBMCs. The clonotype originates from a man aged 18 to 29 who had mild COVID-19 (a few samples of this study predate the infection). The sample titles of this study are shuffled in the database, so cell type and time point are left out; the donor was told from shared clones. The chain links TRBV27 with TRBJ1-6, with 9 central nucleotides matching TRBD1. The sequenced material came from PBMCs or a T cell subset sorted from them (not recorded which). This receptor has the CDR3 CASMIRWDRANSPLHF. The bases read TGTGCCAGCATGATTCGGTGGGACAGGGCAAATTCACCCCTCCACTTT.